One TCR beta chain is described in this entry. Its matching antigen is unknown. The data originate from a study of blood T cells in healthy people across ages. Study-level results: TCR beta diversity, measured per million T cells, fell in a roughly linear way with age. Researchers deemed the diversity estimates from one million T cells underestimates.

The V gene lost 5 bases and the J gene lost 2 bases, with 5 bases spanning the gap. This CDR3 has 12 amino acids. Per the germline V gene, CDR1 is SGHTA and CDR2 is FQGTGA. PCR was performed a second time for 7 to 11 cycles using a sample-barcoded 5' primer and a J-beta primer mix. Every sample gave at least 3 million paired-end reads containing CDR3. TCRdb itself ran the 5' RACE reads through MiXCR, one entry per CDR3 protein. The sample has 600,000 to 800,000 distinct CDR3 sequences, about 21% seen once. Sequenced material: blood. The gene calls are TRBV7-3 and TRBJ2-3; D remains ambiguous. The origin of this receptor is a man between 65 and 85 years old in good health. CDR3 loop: CASSHDTDTQYF. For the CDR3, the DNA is TGTGCCAGCAGCCACGACACAGATACGCAGTATTTT.